The T cell receptor beta chain described here comes from a study of cytomegalovirus exposure and HLA in healthy donors. Whole-study results and caveats: As a later analysis showed, a missense DCLRE1C variant was linked to trimming of TCR beta V- and J-genes. As immune exposure information, only CMV serostatus was available.

The PCR had 60 Vbeta and 13 Jbeta primers. Generated by immunoSEQ multiplex PCR, the TCRdb table keeps only in-frame clones and is missing some. The sample has roughly 160,000 clones, approximately 70% seen once. This CDR3 is built from 13 residues. Germline-derived CDR1 and CDR2 are LNHNV and YYDKDF (reference sequence). There are a few counts of this clone. As yet, its antigen is unknown. V usage is TRBV15 and J usage is TRBJ2-5; D is ambiguous. The closer fit of TRBJ2-7 to the DNA end suggests the J call may be wrong. The sample taken for sequencing was PBMCs. This clonotype originated in a young woman in good health and CMV-seropositive. The CDR3 is CATSRDHFYEQYF. The CDR3 region has the DNA TGTGCCACCAGCAGAGATCATTTCTACGAGCAGTACTTC.